This T cell receptor (beta chain) emerged from a study of molecular identifiers for immune sequencing clone quantification. Findings and caveats of the study: Barcode sharing among identical TCR molecules could make large clones appear smaller.

TCRdb re-called the PCR reads through MiXCR, storing one row per CDR3 protein. The profile covers 50,000 to 65,000 distinct CDR3 sequences, with approximately 25% appearing a single time and over 1.5% taken by the ten largest. This clonotype was counted ten times or more. Its antigen remains unknown. CDR3 length: 11 amino acids. The V end was cut by 4 bases, the J end by 9 bases, with 10 bases between. The receptor was derived from a human donor in good health. Some libraries in this study had Jurkat cell RNA spiked in. The genes are TRBV12-3 or TRBV12-4 and TRBJ2-7; TRBD1 is a possible D gene (5 bases). Source material: naive CD8+ T cells from blood, with Jurkat cell RNA spiked in. Regarding subset: FACS-sorted CD8+CD4-CCR7+CD45RA+ naive T cells. The CDR3 coding sequence is TGTGCCAGCAGTTCCCCTAGGGGGCAGTACTTC. This translates into CASSSPRGQYF.